This T cell receptor (beta chain) was retrieved from a study of identical twins. Germline lookup yields CDR1 KGHDR and CDR2 SFDVKD. CDR3 length equals 14 residues. After removal of 4 bases from V and 6 bases from J, the junction contained 4 bases not matched to a gene. All donors were healthy Caucasians. In TCRdb, the 5' RACE reads were re-called with MiXCR into one record per CDR3 protein. The data contain hundreds of thousands of distinct CDR3 sequences, 15% to 20% of them singletons. The same specimen was also included in a second study, on T cells expressing NK-cell markers. According to that study: Seven sequenced donors out of eight were HCMV-seropositive, one seronegative.

This clonotype originated in a woman aged 18-30 years in good health. This chain uses TRBV24-1 with TRBJ2-2, with 7 bases lining up with TRBD2. Sequencing was performed on PBMCs. CDR3 coding DNA: TGTGCCACCAGTGAAGCGGGAATCCCCGGGGAGCTGTTTTTT. The encoded protein is CATSEAGIPGELFF.